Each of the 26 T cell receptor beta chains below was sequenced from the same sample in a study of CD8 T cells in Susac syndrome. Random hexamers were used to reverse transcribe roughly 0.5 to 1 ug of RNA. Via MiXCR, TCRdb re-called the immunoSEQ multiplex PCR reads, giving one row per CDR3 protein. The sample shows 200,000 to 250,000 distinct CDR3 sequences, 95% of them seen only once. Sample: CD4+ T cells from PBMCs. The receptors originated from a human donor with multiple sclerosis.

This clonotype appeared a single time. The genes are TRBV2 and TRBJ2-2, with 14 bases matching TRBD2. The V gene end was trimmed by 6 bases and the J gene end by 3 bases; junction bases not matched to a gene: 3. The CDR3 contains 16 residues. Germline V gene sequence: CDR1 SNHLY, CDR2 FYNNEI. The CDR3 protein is CASRLGLAGDTGELFF. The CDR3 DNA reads TGTGCCAGCAGATTGGGACTAGCGGGGGACACCGGGGAGCTGTTTTTT.

The CDR3 DNA follows: TGTGCCAGCAGCTCGCAGGGACAAGCCTCAGATACGCAGTATTTT. Protein: CASSSQGQASDTQYF. This chain uses TRBV7-3 with TRBJ2-3; maybe TRBD1 (6 bases). The CDR3 totals 15 residues. Germline CDR1 SGHTA, CDR2 FQGTGA. Trimming took 4 bases from V and 4 from J, leaving 15 bases between them.

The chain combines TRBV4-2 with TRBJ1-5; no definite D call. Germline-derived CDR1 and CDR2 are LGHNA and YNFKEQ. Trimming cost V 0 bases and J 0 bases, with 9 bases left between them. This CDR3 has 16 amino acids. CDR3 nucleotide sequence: TGTGCCAGCAGCCAAGACGGGCGGAATAGCAATCAGCCCCAGCATTTT. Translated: CASSQDGRNSNQPQHF.

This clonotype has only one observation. The chain's CDR3 is CASSLTGVNIQYF. The CDR3 region has the DNA TGTGCCAGCAGCTTGACCGGGGTAAACATTCAGTACTTC. The V and J genes are TRBV5-4 and TRBJ2-4; possibly TRBD2 for D (5 bases). This CDR3 comprises 13 residues. Trimming shortened V by 1 base and J by 6 bases, and 8 bases separated the two germline ends. Germline V lookup: CDR1 SGHNT, CDR2 YYREEE (reference sequence).

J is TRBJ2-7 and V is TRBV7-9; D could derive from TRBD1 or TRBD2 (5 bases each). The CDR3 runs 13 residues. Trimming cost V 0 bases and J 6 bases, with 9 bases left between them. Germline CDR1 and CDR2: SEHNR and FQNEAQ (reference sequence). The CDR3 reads CASSLAGGREQYF. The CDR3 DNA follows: TGTGCCAGCAGCTTAGCTGGGGGACGCGAGCAGTACTTC.

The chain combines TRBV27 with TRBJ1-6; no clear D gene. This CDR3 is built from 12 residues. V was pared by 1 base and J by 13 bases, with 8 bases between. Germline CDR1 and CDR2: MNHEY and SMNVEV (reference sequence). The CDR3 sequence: CASSLFGGPLHF. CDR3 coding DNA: TGTGCCAGCAGTTTATTTGGAGGTCCCCTCCACTTT.

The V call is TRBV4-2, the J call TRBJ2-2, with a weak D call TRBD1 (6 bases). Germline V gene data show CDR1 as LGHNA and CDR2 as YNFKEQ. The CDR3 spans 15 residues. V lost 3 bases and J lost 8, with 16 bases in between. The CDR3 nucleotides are TGTGCCAGCAGCCAGACTACAGGGTTCTCTGGGGAGCTGTTTTTT. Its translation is CASSQTTGFSGELFF.

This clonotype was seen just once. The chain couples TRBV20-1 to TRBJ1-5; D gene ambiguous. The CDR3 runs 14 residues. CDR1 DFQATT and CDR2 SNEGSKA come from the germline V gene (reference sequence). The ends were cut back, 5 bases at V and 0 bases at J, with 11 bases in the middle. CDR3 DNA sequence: TGCAGTGCTCCCGGGTCCAATAGCAATCAGCCCCAGCATTTT. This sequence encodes CSAPGSNSNQPQHF.

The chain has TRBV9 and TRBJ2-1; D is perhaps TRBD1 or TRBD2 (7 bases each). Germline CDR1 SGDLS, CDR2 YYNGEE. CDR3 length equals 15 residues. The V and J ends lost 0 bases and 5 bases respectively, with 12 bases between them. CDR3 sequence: CASSVGEGAHNEQFF. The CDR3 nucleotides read TGTGCCAGCAGCGTAGGGGAGGGGGCCCACAATGAGCAGTTCTTC.

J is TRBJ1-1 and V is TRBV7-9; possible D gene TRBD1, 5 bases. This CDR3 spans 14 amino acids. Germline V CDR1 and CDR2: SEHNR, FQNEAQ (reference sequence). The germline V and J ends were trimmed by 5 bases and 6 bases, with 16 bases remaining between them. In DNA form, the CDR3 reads TGTGCCAGCAGCCTAACAGGATTGGACGCTGAAGCTTTCTTT. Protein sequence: CASSLTGLDAEAFF. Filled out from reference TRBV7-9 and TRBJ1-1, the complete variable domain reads DTGVSQNPRHKITKRGQNVTFRCDPISEHNRLYWYRQTLGQGPEFLTYFQNEAQLEKSRLLSDRFSAERPKGSFSTLEIQRTEQGDSAMYLCASSLTGLDAEAFFGQGTRLTVV.

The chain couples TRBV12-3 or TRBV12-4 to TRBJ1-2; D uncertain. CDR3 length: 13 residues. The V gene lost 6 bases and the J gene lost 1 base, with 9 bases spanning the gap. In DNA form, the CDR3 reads TGTGCCAGCAGAAGTCACCTTAACTATGGCTACACCTTC. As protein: CASRSHLNYGYTF.

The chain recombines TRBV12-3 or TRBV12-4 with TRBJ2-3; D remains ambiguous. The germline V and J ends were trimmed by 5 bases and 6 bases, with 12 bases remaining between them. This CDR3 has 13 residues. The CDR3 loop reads CASSLRPLDTQYF. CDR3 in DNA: TGTGCCAGCAGTCTGCGACCCCTGGATACGCAGTATTTT.

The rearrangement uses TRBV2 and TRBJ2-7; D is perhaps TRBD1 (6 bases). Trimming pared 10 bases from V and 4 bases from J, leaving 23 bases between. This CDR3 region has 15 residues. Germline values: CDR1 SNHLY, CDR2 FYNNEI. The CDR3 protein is CAIQRGPGASYEQYF. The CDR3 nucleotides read TGTGCCATCCAGCGAGGGCCAGGGGCGTCGTACGAGCAGTACTTC.

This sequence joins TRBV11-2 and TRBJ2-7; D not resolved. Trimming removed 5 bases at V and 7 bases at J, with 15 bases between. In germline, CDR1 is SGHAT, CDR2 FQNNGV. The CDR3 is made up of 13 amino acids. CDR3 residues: CASSQSGSIEQYF. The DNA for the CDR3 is TGTGCCAGCAGCCAGTCCGGGTCCATTGAGCAGTACTTC.

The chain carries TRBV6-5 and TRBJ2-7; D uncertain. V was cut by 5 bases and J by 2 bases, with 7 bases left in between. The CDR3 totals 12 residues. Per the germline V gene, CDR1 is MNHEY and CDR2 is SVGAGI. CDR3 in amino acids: CASSSTAYEQYF. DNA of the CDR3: TGTGCCAGCAGTAGCACCGCCTACGAGCAGTACTTC.

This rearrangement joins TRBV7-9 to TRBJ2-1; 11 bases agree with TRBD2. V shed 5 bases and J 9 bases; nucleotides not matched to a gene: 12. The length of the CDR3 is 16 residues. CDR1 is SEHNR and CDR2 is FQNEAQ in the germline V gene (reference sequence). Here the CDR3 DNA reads TGTGCCAGCAGCATAAAACTAGCGGGAGAAGTAGGTGAGCAGTTCTTC. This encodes CASSIKLAGEVGEQFF.

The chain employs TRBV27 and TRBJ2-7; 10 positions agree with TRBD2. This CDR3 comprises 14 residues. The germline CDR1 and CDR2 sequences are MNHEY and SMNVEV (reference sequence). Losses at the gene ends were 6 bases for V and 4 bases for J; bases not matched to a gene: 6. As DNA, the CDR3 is TGTGCCAGCAGAAGGGGAGCGGGAGGGTACGAGCAGTACTTC. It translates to CASRRGAGGYEQYF.

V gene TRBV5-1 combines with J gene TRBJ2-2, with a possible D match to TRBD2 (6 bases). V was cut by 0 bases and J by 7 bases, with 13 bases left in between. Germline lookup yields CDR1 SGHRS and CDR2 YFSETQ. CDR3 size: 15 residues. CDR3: CASSLDTTSGGELFF. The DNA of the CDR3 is TGCGCCAGCAGCTTGGACACGACTAGTGGCGGGGAGCTGTTTTTT.

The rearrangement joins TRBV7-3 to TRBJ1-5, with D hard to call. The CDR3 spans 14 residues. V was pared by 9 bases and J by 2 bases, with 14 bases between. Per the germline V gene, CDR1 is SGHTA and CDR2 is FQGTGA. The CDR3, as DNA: TGTGCCAGGGGGTCGGGAAAGGGCAATCAGCCCCAGCATTTT. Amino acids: CARGSGKGNQPQHF.

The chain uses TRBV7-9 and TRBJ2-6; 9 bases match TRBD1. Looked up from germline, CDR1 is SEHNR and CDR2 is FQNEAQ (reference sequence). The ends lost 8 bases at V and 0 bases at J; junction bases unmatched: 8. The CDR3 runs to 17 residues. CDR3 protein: CASLRGTGYSGANVLTF. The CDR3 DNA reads TGTGCCAGCCTTCGGGGGACAGGGTACTCTGGGGCCAACGTCCTGACTTTC.

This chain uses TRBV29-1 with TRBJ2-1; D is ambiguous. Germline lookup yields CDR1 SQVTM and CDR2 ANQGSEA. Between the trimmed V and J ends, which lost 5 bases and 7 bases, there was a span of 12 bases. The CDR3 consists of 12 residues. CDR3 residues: CSVFPGPNEQFF. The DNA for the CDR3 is TGCAGCGTTTTCCCGGGCCCGAATGAGCAGTTCTTC.

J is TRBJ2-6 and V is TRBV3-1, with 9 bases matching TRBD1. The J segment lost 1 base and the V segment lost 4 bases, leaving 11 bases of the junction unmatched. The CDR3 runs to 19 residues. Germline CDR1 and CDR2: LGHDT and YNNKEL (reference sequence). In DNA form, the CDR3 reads TGTGCCAGCAGCCGTAAACAGGGGGCATCGGGATCTGGGGCCAACGTCCTGACTTTC. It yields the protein CASSRKQGASGSGANVLTF.

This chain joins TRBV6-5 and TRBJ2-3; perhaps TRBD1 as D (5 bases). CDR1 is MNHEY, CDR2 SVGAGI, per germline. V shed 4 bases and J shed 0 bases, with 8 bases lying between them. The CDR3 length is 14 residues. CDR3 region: CASSFRASTDTQYF. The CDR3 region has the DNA TGTGCCAGCAGTTTCAGGGCTAGCACAGATACGCAGTATTTT.

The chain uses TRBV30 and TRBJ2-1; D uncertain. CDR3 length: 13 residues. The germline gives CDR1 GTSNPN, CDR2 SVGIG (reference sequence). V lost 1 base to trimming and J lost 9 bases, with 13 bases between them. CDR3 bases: TGTGCCTGGAGTGCAAGGGTGAAAACTGAGCAGTTCTTC. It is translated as CAWSARVKTEQFF.

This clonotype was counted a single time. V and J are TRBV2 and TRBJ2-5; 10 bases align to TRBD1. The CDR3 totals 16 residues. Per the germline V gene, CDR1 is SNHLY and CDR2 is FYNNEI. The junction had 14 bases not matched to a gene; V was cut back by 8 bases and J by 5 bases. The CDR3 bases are TGTGCCAGCGGCCGGGACAGGGGTTCGGGTTTGGAGACCCAGTACTTC. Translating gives CASGRDRGSGLETQYF.

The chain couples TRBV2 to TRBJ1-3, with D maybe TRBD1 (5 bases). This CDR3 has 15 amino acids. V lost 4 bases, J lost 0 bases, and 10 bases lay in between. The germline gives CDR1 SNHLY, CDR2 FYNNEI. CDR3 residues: CASSGQLLSGNTIYF. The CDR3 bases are TGTGCCAGCAGTGGACAGCTCCTCTCTGGAAACACCATATATTTT.